This TCR beta chain was found in a study of blood T cell repertoires in COVID-19. Using immunoSEQ multiplex PCR, the repertoire was profiled, and TCRdb retains in-frame clones only, with some absent. The table records tens of thousands of clones, about 74% of them present only once. This clone has a count of ten or more. The sequence came from a man between 65 and 79 years old with COVID-19, enrolled during active disease. Sequencing input: peripheral blood.

The CDR3 is CASSLPRRGSEAFF. DNA for the CDR3: TGTGCCAGTAGCCTCCCCCGTCGGGGATCGGAAGCTTTCTTT. The V and J genes are TRBV19 and TRBJ1-1; no clear D. CDR3 length equals 14 residues. V lost 6 bases, J lost 8 bases, and 19 bases lay in between. The V gene's germline CDR1 is LNHDA and CDR2 SQIVND (reference sequence).